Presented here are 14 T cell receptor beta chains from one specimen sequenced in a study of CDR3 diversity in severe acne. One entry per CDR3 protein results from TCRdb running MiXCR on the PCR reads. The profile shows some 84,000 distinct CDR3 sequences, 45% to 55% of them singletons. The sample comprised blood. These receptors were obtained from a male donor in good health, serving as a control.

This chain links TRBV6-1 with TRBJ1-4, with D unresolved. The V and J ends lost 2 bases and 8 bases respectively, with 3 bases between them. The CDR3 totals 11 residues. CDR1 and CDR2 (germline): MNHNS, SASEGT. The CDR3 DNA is TGTGCCAGCAGTGAACGAGAAAAACTGTTTTTT. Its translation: CASSEREKLFF.

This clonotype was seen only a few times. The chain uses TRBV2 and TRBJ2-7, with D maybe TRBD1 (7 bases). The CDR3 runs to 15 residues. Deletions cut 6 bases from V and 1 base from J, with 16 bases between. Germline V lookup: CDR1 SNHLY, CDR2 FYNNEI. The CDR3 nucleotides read TGTGCCAGCAGCCGAGGGGGGACAGCGTCCTACGAGCAGTACTTC. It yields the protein CASSRGGTASYEQYF.

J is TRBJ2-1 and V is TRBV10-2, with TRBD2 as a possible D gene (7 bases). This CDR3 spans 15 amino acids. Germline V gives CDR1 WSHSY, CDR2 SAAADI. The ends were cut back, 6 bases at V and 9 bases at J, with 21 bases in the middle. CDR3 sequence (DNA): TGCGCCAGCAGCCACCGGGACGGGGGGCCGGGTGAGCAGTTCTTC. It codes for CASSHRDGGPGEQFF.

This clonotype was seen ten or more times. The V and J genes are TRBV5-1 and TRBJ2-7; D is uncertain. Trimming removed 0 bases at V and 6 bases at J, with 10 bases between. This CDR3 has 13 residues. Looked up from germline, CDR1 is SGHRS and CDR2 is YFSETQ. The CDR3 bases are TGCGCCAGCAGCTTGGGAGGAGTCCTCGAGCAGTACTTC. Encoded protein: CASSLGGVLEQYF.

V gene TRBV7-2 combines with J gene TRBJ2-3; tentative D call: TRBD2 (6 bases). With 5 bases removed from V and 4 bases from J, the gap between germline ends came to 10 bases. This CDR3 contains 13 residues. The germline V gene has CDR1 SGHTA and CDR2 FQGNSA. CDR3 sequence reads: CASSQPGADTQYF. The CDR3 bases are TGTGCCAGCAGCCAACCGGGAGCAGATACGCAGTATTTT.

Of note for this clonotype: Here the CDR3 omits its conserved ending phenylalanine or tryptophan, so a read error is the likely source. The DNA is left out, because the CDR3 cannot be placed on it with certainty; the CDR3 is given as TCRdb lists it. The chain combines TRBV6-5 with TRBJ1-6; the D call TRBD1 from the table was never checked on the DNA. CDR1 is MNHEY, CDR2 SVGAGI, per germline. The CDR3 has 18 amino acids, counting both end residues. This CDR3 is CASSYSREAARRGYTFGS.

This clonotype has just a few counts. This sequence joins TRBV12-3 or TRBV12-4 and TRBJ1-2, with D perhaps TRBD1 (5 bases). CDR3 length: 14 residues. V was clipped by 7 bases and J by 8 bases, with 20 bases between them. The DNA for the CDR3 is TGTGCCAGCACCCTGGTGCAGGGAGTTGGAGGCTACACCTTC. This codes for CASTLVQGVGGYTF.

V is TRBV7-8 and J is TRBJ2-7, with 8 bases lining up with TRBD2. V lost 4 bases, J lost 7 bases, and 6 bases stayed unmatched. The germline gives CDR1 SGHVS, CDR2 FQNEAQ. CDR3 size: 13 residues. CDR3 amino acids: CASSYGLAAEQYF. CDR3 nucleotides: TGTGCCAGCAGCTACGGACTAGCTGCTGAGCAGTACTTC. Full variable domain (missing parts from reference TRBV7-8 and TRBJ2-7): GAGVSQSPRYKVAKRGQDVALRCDPISGHVSLFWYQQALGQGPEFLTYFQNEAQLDKSGLPSDRFFAERPEGSVSTLKIQRTQQEDSAVYLCASSYGLAAEQYFGPGTRLTVT.

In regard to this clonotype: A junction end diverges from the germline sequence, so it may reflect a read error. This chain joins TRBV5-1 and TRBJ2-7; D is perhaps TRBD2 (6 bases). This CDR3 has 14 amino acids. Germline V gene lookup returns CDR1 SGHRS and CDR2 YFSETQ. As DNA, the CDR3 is TGCGCCAGCGGTGAAGATGGAGGGGCCTATGAGCACTACTTC. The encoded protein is CASGEDGGAYEHYF.

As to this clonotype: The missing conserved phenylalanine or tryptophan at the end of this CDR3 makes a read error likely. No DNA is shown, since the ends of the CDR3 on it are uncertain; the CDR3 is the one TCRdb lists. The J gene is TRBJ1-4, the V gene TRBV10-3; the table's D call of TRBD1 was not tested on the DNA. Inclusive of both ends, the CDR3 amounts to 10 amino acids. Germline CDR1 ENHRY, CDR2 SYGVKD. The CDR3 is CAISERDRIY.

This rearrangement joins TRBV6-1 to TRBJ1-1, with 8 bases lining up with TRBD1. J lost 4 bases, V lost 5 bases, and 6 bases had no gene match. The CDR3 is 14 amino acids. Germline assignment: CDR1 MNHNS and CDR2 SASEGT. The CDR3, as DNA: TGTGCCAGCAGTTCCCTGGGACAGGTCACTGAAGCTTTCTTT. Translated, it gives CASSSLGQVTEAFF.

CDR3 DNA: TGTGCCAGCTCAGCTCCAGGGGACGGGGAGACCCAGTACTTC. Protein sequence: CASSAPGDGETQYF. V gene TRBV25-1 combines with J gene TRBJ2-5; a possible D gene is TRBD1 (6 bases). The ends were cut back, 8 bases at V and 5 bases at J, with 18 bases in the middle. This CDR3 comprises 14 residues. Germline V gene data show CDR1 as MGHDK and CDR2 as SYGVNS.

The CDR3 DNA is TGTGCCAGCAGCTTAGCCACAGGGCAACCCCAGCATTTT. This translates into CASSLATGQPQHF. The V call is TRBV7-9, the J call TRBJ1-5; a possible D gene is TRBD1 (6 bases). CDR3 length: 13 amino acids. The germline gives CDR1 SEHNR, CDR2 FQNEAQ (reference sequence). V was shortened by 0 bases and J by 10 bases, with 10 bases between the two germline ends.

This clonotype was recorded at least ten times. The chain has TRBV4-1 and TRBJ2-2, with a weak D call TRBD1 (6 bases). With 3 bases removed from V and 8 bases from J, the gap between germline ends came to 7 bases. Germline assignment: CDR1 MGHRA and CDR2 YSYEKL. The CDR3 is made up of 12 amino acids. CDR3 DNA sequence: TGCGCCAGCAGCCAGAGGGGGGGGGAGCTGTTTTTT. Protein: CASSQRGGELFF.